The 8 T cell receptor beta chains below come from one sample, sequenced in a study of shared clonotypes between healthy human individuals. Sequenced by immunoSEQ multiplex PCR; TCRdb stores in-frame clones only, minus some. The data contain some 1.5 million clones, approximately 98% of them singletons. Sequenced sample: naive CD4+ T cells sorted from blood. The subset is: CD45RA+ positively selected. The origin of the receptors is a man under 40 in good health.

The CDR3, as DNA: TGTGCCAGCAGTTTGCCCGCACGGGGTGAAGCTTTCTTT. It specifies CASSLPARGEAFF. The chain couples TRBV28 to TRBJ1-1; unclear D gene. The V end lost 3 bases, the J end lost 7 bases, and 12 bases lay between the germline ends. This CDR3 region has 13 residues. Germline CDR1 is MDHEN and CDR2 is SYDVKM.

The chain uses TRBV28 and TRBJ2-3; D gene ambiguous. This CDR3 is 13 amino acids long. Germline CDR1 and CDR2: MDHEN and SYDVKM. V lost 10 bases and J lost 5, with 16 bases in between. The CDR3, as DNA: TGTGCCACCGGTCGGAGTTCGGGAGATACGCAGTATTTT. Residues: CATGRSSGDTQYF.

The rearrangement links TRBV19 to TRBJ2-4, with 12 positions matching TRBD2. Germline values: CDR1 LNHDA, CDR2 SQIVND (reference sequence). The CDR3 has 19 residues. Trimming removed 3 bases from V and 0 bases from J; junction bases left unmatched: 9. CDR3 in amino acids: CASSISSGRAELAKNIQYF. In nucleotides, the CDR3 is TGTGCCAGTAGTATCTCTAGCGGGAGGGCCGAATTAGCCAAAAACATTCAGTACTTC.

The J gene is TRBJ1-2, the V gene TRBV15; 8 positions agree with TRBD1. Germline V CDR1 and CDR2: LNHNV, YYDKDF (reference sequence). V shed 1 base and J 8 bases; nucleotides not matched to a gene: 15. This CDR3 region has 17 residues. The CDR3 loop reads CATSRGLDPGQGGGYTF. Written as DNA, the CDR3 is TGTGCCACCAGCAGAGGGCTGGACCCAGGACAGGGCGGAGGCTACACCTTC.

The chain couples TRBV6-6 to TRBJ2-2; 8 nucleotides match TRBD2. Germline lookup yields CDR1 MNHNY and CDR2 SVGAGI (reference sequence). The CDR3 covers 16 residues. J lost 6 bases, V lost 10 bases, and 16 bases had no gene match. CDR3 loop: CATKPAGVVSAGELFF. The CDR3 nucleotides are TGTGCCACAAAGCCAGCGGGAGTTGTTAGTGCCGGGGAGCTGTTTTTT.

The V call is TRBV6-4, the J call TRBJ2-2; D call uncertain. The CDR3 has 18 residues. Deletions cut 0 bases from V and 6 bases from J, with 20 bases between. CDR1 and CDR2 (germline): MRHNA, SNTAGT. CDR3 protein: CASSDSMGRWNAAGELFF. DNA for the CDR3: TGTGCCAGCAGTGACTCGATGGGCAGATGGAATGCGGCCGGGGAGCTGTTTTTT.

V and J are TRBV11-2 and TRBJ1-1; D unclear. Trimming took off 1 base at V and 11 bases at J, with 14 bases between the two ends. Germline V gene data show CDR1 as SGHAT and CDR2 as FQNNGV. The CDR3 runs to 13 residues. The CDR3 nucleotides read TGTGCCAGCAGCTTAGTAGTCCCCCATCCGGCTTTCTTT. Translating gives CASSLVVPHPAFF. Looking up the rest from reference TRBV11-2 and TRBJ1-1 gives the full variable domain: EAGVAQSPRYKIIEKRQSVAFWCNPISGHATLYWYQQILGQGPKLLIQFQNNGVVDDSQLPKDRFSAERLKGVDSTLKIQPAKLEDSAVYLCASSLVVPHPAFFGQGTRLTVV.

The chain couples TRBV7-9 to TRBJ2-7, with 12 bases fitting TRBD1. V lost 9 bases, J lost 5 bases, and 8 bases stayed unmatched. The germline CDR1 and CDR2 sequences are SEHNR and FQNEAQ (reference sequence). The CDR3 extends over 14 amino acids. CDR3 in amino acids: CASSWGQGANEQYF. The CDR3 nucleotides are TGTGCCAGTAGTTGGGGACAGGGGGCCAACGAGCAGTACTTC.